Sequencing of this T cell receptor (beta chain) was carried out in a study of regulatory T cells in long-lasting Graves disease. Described time point: newly diagnosed GD, antithyroid drugs for less than 3 months. With RNA extracted from PBMCs as input, the TCR library was made. The germline V gene has CDR1 MNHEY and CDR2 SVGEGT. CDR3 length equals 14 residues. The TCR beta library used iRepertoire HTBI primers with Arm-PCR amplification of CDR3. Each CDR3 protein is one row after TCRdb ran MiXCR on the multiplex PCR reads. Of approximately 400,000 distinct CDR3 sequences in the sample, 10% to 15% were seen once. About this clonotype itself: A much larger clone differs from this one at a single base, so this may be a read error.

These data also featured in a second study, about T cells in Graves' hyperthyroidism and ophthalmopathy. That work states: Expanded thyroid clonotypes (above 0.001) were mostly also found in blood.

Sequencing used peripheral blood mononuclear cells (PBMCs), obtained at new diagnosis, from a patient treated with antithyroid drugs. The source of this sequence is a woman younger than 30 with Graves disease. This chain links TRBV6-2 or TRBV6-3 with TRBJ1-6; D may be TRBD1 (6 bases). DNA for the CDR3: TGTGCCAGCAGTTACGTACAGGGCGGATGGGCCCTCTACTTT. Its protein product is CASSYVQGGWALYF.